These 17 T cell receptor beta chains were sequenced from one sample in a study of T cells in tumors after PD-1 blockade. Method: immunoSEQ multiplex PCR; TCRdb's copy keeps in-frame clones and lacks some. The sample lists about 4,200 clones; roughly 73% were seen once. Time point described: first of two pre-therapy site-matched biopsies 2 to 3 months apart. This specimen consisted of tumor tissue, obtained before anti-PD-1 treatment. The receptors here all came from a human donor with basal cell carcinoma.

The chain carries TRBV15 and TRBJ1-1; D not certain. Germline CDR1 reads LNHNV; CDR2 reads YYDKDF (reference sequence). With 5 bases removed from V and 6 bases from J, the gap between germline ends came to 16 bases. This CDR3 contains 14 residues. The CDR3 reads CATSGETLRSEAFF. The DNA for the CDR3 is TGTGCCACCAGCGGCGAAACACTACGGTCTGAAGCTTTCTTT.

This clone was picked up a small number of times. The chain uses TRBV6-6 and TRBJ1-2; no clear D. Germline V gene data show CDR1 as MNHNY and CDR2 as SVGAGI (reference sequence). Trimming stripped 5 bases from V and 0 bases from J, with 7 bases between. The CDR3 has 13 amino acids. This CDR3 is CASSMDPNYGYTF. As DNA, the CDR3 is TGTGCCAGCAGTATGGATCCTAACTATGGCTACACCTTC.

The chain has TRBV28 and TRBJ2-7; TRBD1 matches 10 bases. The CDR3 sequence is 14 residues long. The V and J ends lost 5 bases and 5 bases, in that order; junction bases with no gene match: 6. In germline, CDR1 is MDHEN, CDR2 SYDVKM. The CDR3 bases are TGTGCCAGCAGTGGGACAGGGGATTTCGACGAGCAGTACTTC. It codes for CASSGTGDFDEQYF.

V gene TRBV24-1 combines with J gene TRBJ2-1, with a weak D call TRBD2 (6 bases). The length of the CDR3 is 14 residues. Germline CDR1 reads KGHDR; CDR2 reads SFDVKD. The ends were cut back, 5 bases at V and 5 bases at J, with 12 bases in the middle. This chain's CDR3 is CATSAMGGNNEQFF. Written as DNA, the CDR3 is TGTGCCACCAGTGCCATGGGCGGGAACAATGAGCAGTTCTTC.

CDR3 loop: CASSQDWGLAGEGDTQYF. Written as DNA, the CDR3 is TGTGCCAGCAGCCAAGATTGGGGGCTAGCGGGCGAGGGAGATACGCAGTATTTT. V and J are TRBV4-2 and TRBJ2-3, with 8 positions matching TRBD2. V shed 0 bases and J 5 bases; nucleotides not matched to a gene: 13. The length of the CDR3 is 18 residues. Germline CDR1 reads LGHNA; CDR2 reads YNFKEQ.

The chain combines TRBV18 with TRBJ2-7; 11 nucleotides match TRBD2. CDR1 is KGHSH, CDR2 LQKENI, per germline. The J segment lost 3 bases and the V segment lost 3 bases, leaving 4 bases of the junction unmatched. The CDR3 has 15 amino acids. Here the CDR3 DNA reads TGTGCCAGCTCACCGGCTAGCGGGGGGTTCTACGAGCAGTACTTC. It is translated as CASSPASGGFYEQYF.

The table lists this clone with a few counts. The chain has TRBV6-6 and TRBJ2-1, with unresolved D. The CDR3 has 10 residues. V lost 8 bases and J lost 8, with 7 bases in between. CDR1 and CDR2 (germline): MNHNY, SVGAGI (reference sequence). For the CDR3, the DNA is TGTGCCAGCGGCTCAGATGAGCAGTTCTTC. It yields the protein CASGSDEQFF.

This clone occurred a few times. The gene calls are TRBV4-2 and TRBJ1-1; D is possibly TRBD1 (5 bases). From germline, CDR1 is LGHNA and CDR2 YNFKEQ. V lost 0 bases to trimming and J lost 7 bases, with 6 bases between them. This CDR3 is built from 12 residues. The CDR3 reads CASSQDDSEAFF. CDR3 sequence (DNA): TGTGCCAGCAGCCAAGATGACAGTGAAGCTTTCTTT.

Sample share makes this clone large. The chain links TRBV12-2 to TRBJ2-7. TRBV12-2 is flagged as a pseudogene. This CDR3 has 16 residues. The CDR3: CASRFSGRRSDYEQYF. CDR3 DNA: TGTGCAAGTCGCTTTAGTGGCAGGAGATCCGACTACGAGCAGTACTTC.

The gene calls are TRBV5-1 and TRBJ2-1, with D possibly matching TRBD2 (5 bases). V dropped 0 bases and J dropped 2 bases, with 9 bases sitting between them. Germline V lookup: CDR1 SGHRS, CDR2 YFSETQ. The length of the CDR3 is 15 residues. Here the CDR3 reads CASSLDQRPYNEQFF. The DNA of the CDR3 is TGCGCCAGCAGCTTGGACCAGCGGCCCTACAATGAGCAGTTCTTC.

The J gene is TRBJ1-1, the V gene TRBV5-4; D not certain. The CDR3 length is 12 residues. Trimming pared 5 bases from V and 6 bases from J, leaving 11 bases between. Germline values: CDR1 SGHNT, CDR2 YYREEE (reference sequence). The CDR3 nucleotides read TGTGCCAGCAGTTTCGGGGATGCTGAAGCTTTCTTT. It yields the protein CASSFGDAEAFF.

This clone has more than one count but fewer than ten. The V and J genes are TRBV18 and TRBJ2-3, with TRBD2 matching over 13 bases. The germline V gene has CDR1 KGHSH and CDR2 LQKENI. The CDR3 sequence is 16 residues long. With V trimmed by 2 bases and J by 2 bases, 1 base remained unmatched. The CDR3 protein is CASSPGLAGDTDTQYF. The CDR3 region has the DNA TGTGCCAGCTCACCAGGACTAGCGGGGGACACAGATACGCAGTATTTT.

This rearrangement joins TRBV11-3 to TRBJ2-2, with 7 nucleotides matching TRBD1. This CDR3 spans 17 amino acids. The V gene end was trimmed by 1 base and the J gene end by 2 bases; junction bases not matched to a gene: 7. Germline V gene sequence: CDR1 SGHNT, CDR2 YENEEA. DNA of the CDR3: TGTGCCAGCAGCTTAGCTAGTTGGGACAGTAACACCGGGGAGCTGTTTTTT. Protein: CASSLASWDSNTGELFF.

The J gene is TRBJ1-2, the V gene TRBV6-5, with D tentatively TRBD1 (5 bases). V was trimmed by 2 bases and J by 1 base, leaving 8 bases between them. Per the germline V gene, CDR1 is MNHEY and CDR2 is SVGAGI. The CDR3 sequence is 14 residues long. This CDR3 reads CASSYMGGNYGYTF. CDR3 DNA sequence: TGTGCCAGCAGTTACATGGGGGGTAACTATGGCTACACCTTC.

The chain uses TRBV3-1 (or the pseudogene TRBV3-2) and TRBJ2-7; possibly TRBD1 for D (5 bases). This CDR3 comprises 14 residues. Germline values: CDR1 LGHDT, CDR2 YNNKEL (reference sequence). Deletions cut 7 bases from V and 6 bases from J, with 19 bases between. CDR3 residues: CASTPGSTRSEQYF. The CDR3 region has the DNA TGTGCCAGCACCCCAGGGTCCACGAGGAGCGAGCAGTACTTC.

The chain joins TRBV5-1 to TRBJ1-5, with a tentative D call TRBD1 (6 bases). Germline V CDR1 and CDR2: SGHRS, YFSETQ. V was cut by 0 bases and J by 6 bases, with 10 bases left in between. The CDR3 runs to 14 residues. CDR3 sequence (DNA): TGCGCCAGCAGCTTGGTGTCAGGGGCTCAGCCCCAGCATTTT. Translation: CASSLVSGAQPQHF.

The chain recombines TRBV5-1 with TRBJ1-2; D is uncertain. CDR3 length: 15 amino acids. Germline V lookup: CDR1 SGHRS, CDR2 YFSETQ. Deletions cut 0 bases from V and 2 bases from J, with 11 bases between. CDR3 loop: CASSLEASLNYGYTF. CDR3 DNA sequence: TGCGCCAGCAGCTTGGAAGCGAGCCTAAACTATGGCTACACCTTC.